A selection of T cell receptor beta chains follows, all from one sample in a study. In TCRdb, the reads were re-called with MiXCR into one record per CDR3 protein. Of some 15,000 distinct CDR3 sequences listed, around 35% are singletons. The material sequenced was blood. The receptor source for this set is a human donor. Each CDR3 is given without its conserved first and last residue.

j_call: TRBJ2-2
v_call: TRBV29-1
cdr3_aa: SVERTSAKPWAGELF

j_call: TRBJ2-2
v_call: TRBV6-9
cdr3_aa: ASSSISGRHGGNTGELF

j_call: TRBJ2-1
v_call: TRBV4-3
cdr3_aa: ASSRDTNNEQF

j_call: TRBJ1-1
v_call: TRBV12-3/TRBV12-4
cdr3_aa: ASSLTAGYTEAF

j_call: TRBJ1-4
v_call: TRBV29-1
cdr3_aa: SVGSGGEKLF

j_call: TRBJ2-3
v_call: TRBV4-3
cdr3_aa: ASSQDRAGAADTQY

j_call: TRBJ1-1
v_call: TRBV4-3
cdr3_aa: ASSQVVSTEAF

j_call: TRBJ2-7
v_call: TRBV4-3
cdr3_aa: ASSQEHRGMNEQY

j_call: TRBJ2-1
v_call: TRBV29-1
cdr3_aa: SVADFERGEQF

j_call: TRBJ2-3
v_call: TRBV4-3
cdr3_aa: ASSQETSGRSDTQY

j_call: TRBJ2-7
v_call: TRBV4-1
cdr3_aa: ASSVEMPGARYEQY

j_call: TRBJ2-1
v_call: TRBV29-1
cdr3_aa: SQGGLAGHNEQF

j_call: -
v_call: TRBV4-3
cdr3_aa: ASSPFPGPTGEQF

j_call: TRBJ1-1
v_call: TRBV7-9
cdr3_aa: ASSIRQAEAF

j_call: TRBJ1-6
v_call: TRBV4-2
cdr3_aa: ASSQGITGGAYNSPLH

j_call: TRBJ2-7
v_call: TRBV4-1
cdr3_aa: ASSQDTTVSYEQY

j_call: TRBJ1-5
v_call: TRBV18
cdr3_aa: ASSPRGNQPQH

j_call: TRBJ2-1
v_call: TRBV7-3
cdr3_aa: AMEGVGEQF

j_call: TRBJ2-2
v_call: TRBV4-2
cdr3_aa: ASSQPGRHTGELF

j_call: TRBJ2-1
v_call: TRBV29-1
cdr3_aa: SVEIGLAGPIEQF

j_call: TRBJ1-5
v_call: TRBV18
cdr3_aa: ASSPGSNQPQH

j_call: TRBJ2-7
v_call: TRBV27
cdr3_aa: ASSSISGRHGGSWYEQY

j_call: TRBJ2-3
v_call: TRBV29-1
cdr3_aa: SVTLMTGAQDTQY

j_call: TRBJ2-1
v_call: TRBV29-1
cdr3_aa: SVEDEQF

j_call: TRBJ1-1
v_call: TRBV29-1
cdr3_aa: SVYTEAF

j_call: TRBJ2-3
v_call: TRBV30
cdr3_aa: AWSVRNTQY

j_call: TRBJ1-3
v_call: TRBV18
cdr3_aa: ASSPEPGNTIY

j_call: TRBJ2-5
v_call: TRBV4-3
cdr3_aa: ASSQGLRQTQY

j_call: TRBJ2-1
v_call: TRBV4-3
cdr3_aa: ASSQDLAGPYNEQF

j_call: TRBJ2-4
v_call: TRBV4-3
cdr3_aa: ASSQDRSGRLADIQY

j_call: TRBJ1-1
v_call: TRBV18
cdr3_aa: ASSSGRKKNTEAF

j_call: TRBJ2-2
v_call: TRBV4-3
cdr3_aa: ASSRSSGTGELF

j_call: TRBJ2-5
v_call: TRBV5-1
cdr3_aa: ASSIFPEKETQY

j_call: TRBJ2-5
v_call: TRBV28
cdr3_aa: ASSFRGTGGRDQETQY

j_call: TRBJ2-1
v_call: TRBV7-8
cdr3_aa: ASSLALNNEQF

j_call: TRBJ1-2
v_call: TRBV7-8
cdr3_aa: ASSLNVGEGYT

j_call: TRBJ2-1
v_call: TRBV4-2
cdr3_aa: ASSQESRVDEQF

j_call: TRBJ1-2
v_call: TRBV29-1
cdr3_aa: SVSGGAGGYT

j_call: TRBJ2-7
v_call: TRBV29-1
cdr3_aa: SGAASYEQY

j_call: TRBJ2-3
v_call: TRBV5-1
cdr3_aa: ASSLPDHSSTDTQY

j_call: TRBJ2-1
v_call: TRBV14
cdr3_aa: ASSQVGLWEKILNEQF

j_call: TRBJ2-1
v_call: TRBV5-4
cdr3_aa: ASSWGGRVLNEQF

j_call: TRBJ2-1
v_call: TRBV14
cdr3_aa: ASSQVGTGTYNEQF

j_call: TRBJ2-7
v_call: TRBV4-2
cdr3_aa: ASSQEVLAGDFYEQY

j_call: TRBJ2-7
v_call: TRBV20-1
cdr3_aa: SARDPQTVTEYEQY

j_call: TRBJ2-1
v_call: TRBV4-2
cdr3_aa: ASSGYNEQF

j_call: TRBJ1-2
v_call: TRBV29-1
cdr3_aa: SATTTSGRFPFGYT

j_call: TRBJ2-7
v_call: TRBV19
cdr3_aa: ASRTRGGYEQY

j_call: TRBJ2-1
v_call: TRBV4-3
cdr3_aa: ASSQETTGVGQF

j_call: TRBJ2-7
v_call: TRBV4-3
cdr3_aa: ASSQARGPYEQY

j_call: TRBJ2-1
v_call: TRBV6-2/TRBV6-3
cdr3_aa: ASSPKGRIYNEQF

j_call: TRBJ1-1
v_call: TRBV20-1
cdr3_aa: SARTDTNTEAF

j_call: TRBJ2-1
v_call: TRBV4-2
cdr3_aa: ASSQVVGSYNEQF